The clone carrying this T cell receptor gamma chain appeared many times. This DNA's translation differs at residue 5 from TCRdb's protein, which comes from a much larger clone; a read error is likely, and the protein shown is translated from the DNA. This entry is derived from a study of γδ T cells in repeated Plasmodium falciparum infection. TCRdb re-called the multiplex PCR reads with CATT. The profile shows around 24,000 gamma-chain clones, around 3% of them singletons. This CDR3 region has 18 residues. From germline, CDR1 is GITISATS and CDR2 ISYDGTV (reference sequence). Vgamma9/Vdelta2+ and Vdelta2-negative gammadelta T cells were flow-sorted from PBMC for bulk sequencing.

The sequenced sample was gamma-delta T cells from blood. The chain combines TRGV9 with TRGJP. TCRdb offers no J gene call, so here the DNA was matched to germline to obtain one. The sequence was obtained from a pool of human donors (malaria-infected and uninfected, not separated). CDR3 loop: CALWGVVGKELGKKIKVF. CDR3 nucleotides: TGTGCCTTGTGGGGGGTGGTGGGAAAAGAGTTGGGCAAAAAAATCAAGGTATTT.